These 17 T cell receptor beta chains share one sample of origin, sequenced in a study of CD8+CD57+ T cells in acquired aplastic anemia (dated by TCRdb to about 2018). Sequencing instrument: Illumina HiSeq 2000. Genomic DNA served as template for TCR beta VDJ combination and CDR3 sequence profiling. Through fastp at Q25 and MiXCR, TCRdb rebuilt clones from the public reads, retaining in-frame beta chains. Records with the same CDR3 protein are collapsed into one entry carrying the most frequent genes and DNA. This sample comprises 150,000 to 200,000 distinct CDR3 sequences, approximately 43% of them detected only once. 1.1% of the sample goes to the ten largest clones. Sequenced material: sorted CD4+, CD8+, or CD8+CD57+ T cells (not recorded which) from PBMCs. The receptors shown here come from a human donor in good health.

The V gene is TRBV15, the J gene TRBJ2-1; D is undetermined. This CDR3 is 13 amino acids long. V lost 0 bases to trimming and J lost 8 bases, with 8 bases between them. Per germline, CDR1 LNHNV and CDR2 YYDKDF (reference sequence). The CDR3 coding sequence is TGTGCCACCAGCAGAGAAGAATTCGATGAGCAGTTCTTC. It encodes CATSREEFDEQFF. Full variable domain (rest looked up from reference TRBV15 and TRBJ2-1): DAMVIQNPRYQVTQFGKPVTLSCSQTLNHNVMYWYQQKSSQAPKLLFHYYDKDFNNEADTPDNFQSRRPNTSFCFLDIRSPGLGDTAMYLCATSREEFDEQFFGPGTRLTVL.

This clonotype has only a few counts. The chain carries TRBV7-9 and TRBJ2-7; D is uncertain. The germline CDR1 and CDR2 sequences are SEHNR and FQNEAQ (reference sequence). The CDR3 is 13 amino acids. V lost 5 bases to trimming and J lost 3 bases, with 11 bases between them. Here the CDR3 reads CASSPQSGYEQYF. The DNA for the CDR3 is TGTGCCAGCAGCCCCCAATCTGGCTACGAGCAGTACTTC.

The chain carries TRBV19 and TRBJ2-5, with D perhaps TRBD1 (6 bases). This CDR3 contains 15 residues. CDR1 LNHDA and CDR2 SQIVND come from the germline V gene (reference sequence). The V gene lost 4 bases and the J gene lost 4 bases, with 16 bases spanning the gap. CDR3 in DNA: TGTGCCAGTAGTAACACAGGGAGCTATGGAGAGACCCAGTACTTC. Translation gives CASSNTGSYGETQYF.

V gene TRBV7-1 combines with J gene TRBJ2-7, with D perhaps matching TRBD1 (5 bases). TRBV7-1 is labeled an ORF, and its function is uncertain. This CDR3 comprises 18 residues. Trimming cost V 2 bases and J 4 bases, with 24 bases left between them. For the CDR3, the DNA is TGTGCCAGCAGCTCACCACTCGCCTCAGGGTCTCCTCATTACGAGCAGTACTTC. Its translation: CASSSPLASGSPHYEQYF.

V gene TRBV7-6 combines with J gene TRBJ1-6; 7 positions agree with TRBD1. Per the germline V gene, CDR1 is SGHVS and CDR2 is FNYEAQ. There are 16 residues in the CDR3. The V gene end was trimmed by 1 base and the J gene end by 7 bases; junction bases not matched to a gene: 7. The CDR3 bases are TGTGCCAGCAGCTTAGGCCCCGGGACAGAAAATTCACCCCTCCACTTT. This encodes CASSLGPGTENSPLHF.

V is TRBV11-2 and J is TRBJ2-1; no reliable D call. Between the trimmed V and J ends, which lost 1 base and 7 bases, there was a span of 11 bases. Germline V gene data show CDR1 as SGHAT and CDR2 as FQNNGV. This CDR3 spans 14 amino acids. The DNA of the CDR3 is TGTGCCAGCAGCTTAGTGGGGATCAGAAATGAGCAGTTCTTC. It translates to CASSLVGIRNEQFF. The entire variable domain, with the rest obtained from reference TRBV11-2 and TRBJ2-1, is as follows: EAGVAQSPRYKIIEKRQSVAFWCNPISGHATLYWYQQILGQGPKLLIQFQNNGVVDDSQLPKDRFSAERLKGVDSTLKIQPAKLEDSAVYLCASSLVGIRNEQFFGPGTRLTVL.

This clonotype came up a few times. The chain joins TRBV28 to TRBJ1-1; 8 nucleotides line up with TRBD1. V lost 6 bases, J lost 11 bases, and 17 bases stayed unmatched. This CDR3 spans 15 amino acids. Germline assignment: CDR1 MDHEN and CDR2 SYDVKM. CDR3 DNA sequence: TGTGCCAGCAGCAGGGTCGGGACAGGACGCCTCGGGGCTTTCTTT. Protein product: CASSRVGTGRLGAFF. Full variable domain (outside the CDR3, taken from reference TRBV28 and TRBJ1-1): DVKVTQSSRYLVKRTGEKVFLECVQDMDHENMFWYRQDPGLGLRLIYFSYDVKMKEKGDIPEGYSVSREKKERFSLILESASTNQTSMYLCASSRVGTGRLGAFFGQGTRLTVV.

V gene TRBV28 combines with J gene TRBJ2-2, with D hard to call. Germline V CDR1 and CDR2: MDHEN, SYDVKM. Trimming removed 6 bases from V and 3 bases from J, with 8 bases in between. The CDR3 covers 13 residues. In DNA form, the CDR3 reads TGTGCCAGCAGGCTTCAGCACACCGGGGAGCTGTTTTTT. Amino acids: CASRLQHTGELFF.

The chain uses TRBV20-1 and TRBJ2-1; TRBD1 might be the D (6 bases). The CDR3 spans 15 residues. The germline V and J ends were trimmed by 3 bases and 5 bases, with 17 bases remaining between them. Germline V CDR1 and CDR2: DFQATT, SNEGSKA (reference sequence). Written as DNA, the CDR3 is TGCAGTGCTAGGGTGACAGGCCGCTATAACAATGAGCAGTTCTTC. This encodes CSARVTGRYNNEQFF.

The J gene is TRBJ2-1, the V gene TRBV20-1; 12 bases align to TRBD2. Germline V CDR1 and CDR2: DFQATT, SNEGSKA (reference sequence). With 0 bases clipped from V and 3 bases from J, the junction kept 6 bases outside the gene matches. CDR3 length: 17 amino acids. CDR3 amino acids: CSARDASGRANYNEQFF. The DNA of the CDR3 is TGCAGTGCTAGAGATGCTAGCGGGAGGGCGAACTACAATGAGCAGTTCTTC.

This clonotype was detected a few times. The chain links TRBV15 to TRBJ1-3, with D perhaps TRBD1 (5 bases). V shed 1 base and J shed 0 bases, with 13 bases lying between them. This CDR3 has 17 residues. CDR1 LNHNV and CDR2 YYDKDF come from the germline V gene (reference sequence). The CDR3 nucleotides read TGTGCCACCAGCAGAGTGGGCAGGGCCATCTCTGGAAACACCATATATTTT. This sequence encodes CATSRVGRAISGNTIYF.

This rearrangement joins TRBV12-5 to TRBJ2-1; D unclear. Germline-derived CDR1 and CDR2 are LGHNT and FRNRAP. V was pared by 2 bases and J by 3 bases, with 14 bases between. This CDR3 is built from 16 residues. Here the CDR3 DNA reads TGTGCTAGTGGTTTGTGGCAGCGTGGTAGCTACAATGAGCAGTTCTTC. Protein sequence: CASGLWQRGSYNEQFF.

The J gene is TRBJ2-2, the V gene TRBV12-3 or TRBV12-4, with D perhaps being TRBD1 or TRBD2 (5 bases each). CDR3 length: 17 residues. Trimming cost V 3 bases and J 7 bases, with 21 bases left between them. The CDR3 nucleotides are TGTGCCAGCAGTTTTATTGGTGGTCGCCTGGGGGTCGGGGAGCTGTTTTTT. Translated, it gives CASSFIGGRLGVGELFF.

This clonotype was observed at least ten times. J is TRBJ2-7 and V is TRBV5-1, with a possible D match to TRBD1 (6 bases). The germline gives CDR1 SGHRS, CDR2 YFSETQ. The V gene lost 0 bases and the J gene lost 4 bases, with 14 bases spanning the gap. This CDR3 has 15 residues. The CDR3 is CASSLDDRSTYEQYF. CDR3 sequence (DNA): TGCGCCAGCAGCTTGGATGACAGGTCAACATACGAGCAGTACTTC.

This clonotype was recorded once. As DNA, the CDR3 is TGTGCCAGCAGCACCCGACTAGATCCGTCCGAGCAGTACTTC. As protein: CASSTRLDPSEQYF. This chain connects TRBV7-9 to TRBJ2-7; a weak D match, TRBD2 (6 bases). Germline V gene data show CDR1 as SEHNR and CDR2 as FQNEAQ (reference sequence). Trimming left V 5 bases short and J 6 bases short, with 17 bases between. This CDR3 has 14 amino acids.

The chain couples TRBV5-1 to TRBJ2-2, with D perhaps matching TRBD1 (6 bases). The germline CDR1 and CDR2 sequences are SGHRS and YFSETQ. The CDR3 spans 16 residues. The V gene lost 0 bases and the J gene lost 0 bases, with 9 bases spanning the gap. As DNA, the CDR3 is TGCGCCAGCAGCTTGGGAGGGGGAACGAACACCGGGGAGCTGTTTTTT. Amino acids: CASSLGGGTNTGELFF. The full variable domain, completed using reference TRBV5-1 and TRBJ2-2, is KAGVTQTPRYLIKTRGQQVTLSCSPISGHRSVSWYQQTPGQGLQFLFEYFSETQRNKGNFPGRFSGRQFSNSRSEMNVSTLELGDSALYLCASSLGGGTNTGELFFGEGSRLTVL.

The chain is built from TRBV7-9 and TRBJ2-7; no definite D call. The CDR3 runs 13 residues. Trimming took 5 bases from V and 3 from J, leaving 11 bases between them. Germline V gene data show CDR1 as SEHNR and CDR2 as FQNEAQ (reference sequence). The CDR3 DNA is TGTGCCAGCAGCCCAAGCTCGCACTACGAGCAGTACTTC. It specifies CASSPSSHYEQYF.